This TCR beta chain was sequenced for a study of blood T cells in healthy people across ages. Study results and caveats: Among T cells, TCR beta diversity per million cells dropped roughly linearly as age rose. Whereas aged donors had fewer naive CD4+ cells, long-lived donors had more of them and higher diversity.

Each donor supplied approximately 10 milliliters of peripheral blood. Turning to this clonotype: Its target is unknown.

Sample-barcoded 5' priming and a J-beta primer mix drove a second PCR of about 6 to 12 cycles. The template-switch adaptor, which had 12 random nucleotides, put a tag on each cDNA molecule. Each CDR3 protein gets one entry after TCRdb re-called the 5' RACE reads with MiXCR. The table records 580,000 or so distinct CDR3 sequences, 40% to 50% of them present only once. V lost 3 bases and J lost 6; bases outside the gene matches: 4. CDR3 length: 14 residues. Germline values: CDR1 KGHSH, CDR2 LQKENI. Sequenced: blood. This clonotype was sampled from a man older than 75 in good health. This chain uses TRBV18 with TRBJ1-2; 10 bases are shared with TRBD1. CDR3 nucleotides: TGTGCCAGCTCACCCCGGGACAGGGGCCATGGCTACACCTTC. This translates into CASSPRDRGHGYTF.